This T cell receptor beta chain was sequenced for a study of identical twins. This clonotype was seen a few times. The target antigen is unknown. The cDNA had a unique molecular identifier and a template-switch universal primer site. TCRdb recomputed calls from the 5' RACE reads with MiXCR, one row per CDR3 protein. The sample has about 200,000 distinct CDR3 sequences, 6.5% to 8% seen once. Findings and caveats of the study: Cord blood's abundant beta clonotypes had fewer insertions, unlike memory repertoires.

The donor group consisted entirely of healthy Caucasians. This same sample was also part of a study on T cells expressing NK-cell markers. That paper notes: The same clonotypes also predominated in the CD3+CD56-NKG2C+ fraction of four donors.

Sequencing input: CD8+ T cells sorted from blood. The sequence derives from a woman between 18 and 29 years old in good health.

The CDR3 bases are TGTGCCAGCAGCCCCGGGGAGACAGCTTATGGCTACACCTTC. Protein sequence: CASSPGETAYGYTF. The V gene is TRBV9, the J gene TRBJ1-2, with D possibly TRBD1 on 5 matching bases. With 4 bases removed from V and 5 bases from J, the gap between germline ends came to 15 bases. The V gene's germline CDR1 is SGDLS and CDR2 YYNGEE. CDR3 length: 14 residues.